Below, 11 T cell receptor beta chains from the same sample are listed, as sequenced in a study of Ad26.COV2.S vaccination and SARS-CoV-2 variants. As for treatment: about 20 received Ad26.COV2.S at low or high dose, single or two shots; about 5 received placebo; per-sample allocation not given. Collection of the samples took place on day 63 after the first injection of vaccine or placebo. Repertoires were generated with immunoSEQ multiplex PCR, while TCRdb's copy carries only in-frame clones and drops some. The sample gives 430,000 or so clones, roughly nine tenths of which show up once; 2% to 3% is in the top ten. Sequencing used peripheral blood, obtained in a trial of Ad26.COV2.S vaccine versus placebo. The receptors were gathered from a person aged 18-60 years who received the Ad26.COV2.S COVID-19 vaccine or a placebo.

The count of this clone is one. The chain has TRBV7-6 and TRBJ2-3; TRBD2 aligns across 14 bases. From germline, CDR1 is SGHVS and CDR2 FNYEAQ. The V segment lost 3 bases and the J segment 4 bases; nucleotides outside the gene matches: 3. This CDR3 is 16 amino acids long. CDR3 nucleotides: TGTGCCAGCAGCTTGAGACTAGCGGGGGGGGCAGATACGCAGTATTTT. Protein product: CASSLRLAGGADTQYF.

This clone came up once. V and J are TRBV4-3 and TRBJ1-4; possible D gene TRBD1, 5 bases. Germline assignment: CDR1 LGHNA and CDR2 YSLEER. Trimming removed 0 bases from V and 0 bases from J, with 11 bases in between. The CDR3 consists of 17 residues. CDR3 DNA: TGCGCCAGCAGCCAAGATCCGAGGGACGCAACTAATGAAAAACTGTTTTTT. This translates into CASSQDPRDATNEKLFF.

V and J are TRBV24-1 and TRBJ2-1; 13 bases agree with TRBD2. CDR1 and CDR2 (germline): KGHDR, SFDVKD. The J segment lost 6 bases and the V segment lost 4 bases, leaving 11 bases of the junction unmatched. The CDR3 covers 18 residues. CDR3 DNA sequence: TGTGCCACCAGTGACCCAACTAGCGGGGGGGCCTGGGGCAATGAGCAGTTCTTC. This encodes CATSDPTSGGAWGNEQFF.

This chain connects TRBV30 to TRBJ1-1; no clear D. The CDR3 totals 13 residues. The V gene lost 0 bases and the J gene lost 5 bases, with 10 bases spanning the gap. Germline V gene sequence: CDR1 GTSNPN, CDR2 SVGIG (reference sequence). This chain's CDR3 is CAWSVGGWTEAFF. The CDR3 DNA follows: TGTGCCTGGAGTGTAGGAGGATGGACTGAAGCTTTCTTT.

The chain combines TRBV5-4 with TRBJ1-1; no firm D call. Germline lookup yields CDR1 SGHNT and CDR2 YYREEE (reference sequence). Between the trimmed V and J ends, which lost 0 bases and 5 bases, there was a span of 8 bases. The CDR3 runs to 13 residues. CDR3 loop: CASSLERWTEAFF. Here the CDR3 DNA reads TGTGCCAGCAGCTTGGAGCGGTGGACTGAAGCTTTCTTT.

The V and J genes are TRBV4-2 and TRBJ1-2; D remains ambiguous. The CDR3 totals 16 residues. Trimming took off 0 bases at V and 7 bases at J, with 18 bases between the two ends. CDR1 is LGHNA and CDR2 is YNFKEQ in the germline V gene. The CDR3 protein is CASSQDRLAAEGGYTF. For the CDR3, the DNA is TGTGCCAGCAGCCAAGATCGTTTGGCTGCTGAGGGTGGCTACACCTTC.

The chain combines TRBV7-2 with TRBJ2-3; D perhaps matches TRBD2 (6 bases). The CDR3 length is 16 residues. Trimming removed 1 base from V and 2 bases from J, with 13 bases in between. Germline V gene sequence: CDR1 SGHTA, CDR2 FQGNSA. The CDR3, as DNA: TGTGCCAGCAGCTTAGTGGGGGGACTGAACACAGATACGCAGTATTTT. This sequence encodes CASSLVGGLNTDTQYF.

The CDR3 here is CASSPRRQRTDTQYF. The CDR3 DNA reads as TGTGCCAGCAGCCCCCGGCGACAGCGGACAGATACGCAGTATTTT. J is TRBJ2-3 and V is TRBV7-2; D tentatively fits TRBD1 or TRBD2 (5 bases each). Trimming removed 5 bases at V and 3 bases at J, with 15 bases between. Per germline, CDR1 SGHTA and CDR2 FQGNSA. The CDR3 spans 15 residues.

The V and J genes are TRBV9 and TRBJ2-7; 10 bases align to TRBD1. V lost 6 bases and J lost 4; bases outside the gene matches: 7. There are 14 residues in the CDR3. Per the germline V gene, CDR1 is SGDLS and CDR2 is YYNGEE. The CDR3 loop is CASNRGQGSYEQYF. For the CDR3, the DNA is TGTGCCAGCAATCGGGGACAGGGGTCGTACGAGCAGTACTTC. Variable domain in full (rest from reference TRBV9 and TRBJ2-7): DSGVTQTPKHLITATGQRVTLRCSPRSGDLSVYWYQQSLDQGLQFLIQYYNGEERAKGNILERFSAQQFPDLHSELNLSSLELGDSALYFCASNRGQGSYEQYFGPGTRLTVT.

The chain couples TRBV11-2 to TRBJ2-7; D remains ambiguous. The CDR3 loop spans 14 amino acids. V dropped 0 bases and J dropped 3 bases, with 9 bases sitting between them. CDR1 and CDR2 from the germline V gene are SGHAT and FQNNGV. DNA for the CDR3: TGTGCCAGCAGCTTAGATCTCTTCCACTACGAGCAGTACGTC. Protein: CASSLDLFHYEQYV.

The chain carries TRBV28 and TRBJ2-7; possibly TRBD1 or TRBD2 for D (6 bases each). The ends were cut back, 10 bases at V and 5 bases at J, with 18 bases in the middle. Germline CDR1 MDHEN, CDR2 SYDVKM. This CDR3 is built from 13 residues. Here the CDR3 reads CATLRRGLNEQYV. The CDR3 DNA reads TGTGCCACCTTGAGGAGGGGGTTGAACGAGCAGTACGTC.